Described below is a single T cell receptor beta chain sequence and its context. Its antigen is not identified. The CDR3 loop spans 16 amino acids. Germline V gene sequence: CDR1 SGHRS, CDR2 YFSETQ. The trim removed 2 bases at V and 4 bases at J, leaving 4 bases unmatched. The data were produced by immunoSEQ multiplex PCR, yet TCRdb's version contains in-frame clones alone and is incomplete. The sample has 200,000 to 300,000 clones, 93% seen once. The source of the sample is a study of T cell responses to AZD1222 COVID-19 vaccine. Study outcomes and limitations: Baseline testing showed seropositivity in only a handful of AZD1222 recipients. The donor cohort was predominantly white British with a female majority, and clonal diversity may have been underestimated.

This sequence joins TRBV5-1 and TRBJ2-2; TRBD2 matches at 11 bases. The sequencing used peripheral blood, collected on day 0 of AZD1222 vaccination. The sequence was obtained from an adult in good health. CDR3 sequence (DNA): TGCGCCAGCAGCTTATCTAGCGGGAGGCTCACCGGGGAGCTGTTTTTT. Its protein is CASSLSSGRLTGELFF.